This TCR beta chain was captured by sequencing in a study of OX40 agonist ivuxolimab in advanced cancers. Background on the study: Ivuxolimab was delivered to patients intravenously every 2 weeks at doses spanning 0.01 to 10 mg/kg.

V was pared by 3 bases and J by 8 bases, with 15 bases between. Germline V gives CDR1 SGHRS, CDR2 YFSETQ. The CDR3 is made up of 14 amino acids. Using immunoSEQ multiplex PCR, the repertoire was profiled, and TCRdb retains in-frame clones only, with some absent. The sample contains 20,000 to 25,000 clones, roughly 80% of which appear only once. This receptor was identified in an adult with an advanced solid tumor such as melanoma, head and neck, liver or kidney cancer. This specimen was CD4+ or CD8+ T cells sorted from blood, taken in a trial of the OX40 agonist ivuxolimab. The chain uses TRBV5-1 and TRBJ2-1, with D possibly being TRBD1 or TRBD2 (6 bases each). CDR3: CASSSEQGGDEQFF. The CDR3 DNA reads as TGCGCCAGCAGCTCGGAACAGGGAGGAGATGAGCAGTTCTTC.